The text below deals with one T cell receptor beta chain. As yet, its antigen is unknown. This record belongs to a study of shared clonotypes between healthy human individuals. Study-wide results and limits: The represented genetic and exposure-history diversity was limited by the small number of donors.

The CDR3 spans 16 residues. The germline gives CDR1 MGHRA, CDR2 YSYEKL. V was clipped by 2 bases and J by 6 bases; unmatched bases: 8. Sequencing was performed with immunoSEQ multiplex PCR; in TCRdb, only in-frame clones are kept and a portion is missing. Found here are under 1 million clones, approximately 92% of them singletons; the top ten hold less than 25%. Cells designated naive CD8 were CD45RO-negative and were positively selected for CCR7, with terminally differentiated effector memory CD45RA+ cells excluded. The specimen was naive CD8+ T cells sorted from blood. This rearrangement joins TRBV4-1 to TRBJ2-1, with 9 bases identical to TRBD2. This sequence originates from a man aged 25 to 45 in good health. CDR3 bases: TGCGCCAGCAGCCAACTCGGACTAGCGAGGGTCAATGAGCAGTTCTTC. Translated, it gives CASSQLGLARVNEQFF.